The rows below give T cell receptor beta chains drawn from one sample of a study of control samples from healthy donors and cancer patients. The assay was immunoSEQ multiplex PCR, and TCRdb's table has in-frame clones only and misses some. In the table there are 130,000 or so clones, around 90% of which are singletons. The sequenced material came from blood. The source of these receptors is a man between 18 and 29 years old in good health. CDR3s include the opening cysteine and the closing phenylalanine or tryptophan. A D gene is named only where the DNA matches it firmly. A row's size may be missing; if present it is once, few, many or a size class.

j_call	d_call	clone_size	v_call	cdr3_aa	cdr3_nt
TRBJ1-4	NA	NA	TRBV7-6	CASSYTRGANEKLFF	TGTGCCAGCAGTTACACCCGGGGGGCTAATGAAAAACTGTTTTTT
TRBJ2-5	TRBD1	NA	TRBV2	CASRPTGVRETQYF	TGTGCCAGCAGGCCTACAGGGGTGAGGGAGACCCAGTACTTC
TRBJ1-2	NA	NA	TRBV7-9	CASSLSQSDGYTF	TGTGCCAGCAGCTTATCTCAGTCTGACGGCTACACCTTC
TRBJ2-5	TRBD1	NA	TRBV5-1	CASSWGTEETQYF	TGCGCCAGCAGCTGGGGGACAGAAGAGACCCAGTACTTC
TRBJ1-3	TRBD1	NA	TRBV10-2	CASNMGDRGRGNTIYF	TGCGCCAGCAACATGGGGGACAGGGGGCGAGGAAACACCATATATTTT
TRBJ2-2	TRBD2	NA	TRBV28	CASSFGLAGGAGELFF	TGTGCCAGCAGTTTCGGCCTAGCGGGTGGAGCCGGGGAGCTGTTTTTT
TRBJ2-2	NA	NA	TRBV6-5	CASSYARNTGELFF	TGTGCCAGCAGTTACGCCAGGAACACCGGGGAGCTGTTTTTT
TRBJ1-2	NA	once	TRBV2	CASSAQDLNYGYTF	TGTGCCAGCAGTGCTCAGGACCTAAACTATGGCTACACCTTC
TRBJ1-5	NA	NA	TRBV6-6	CASSAPQSNQGQPQHF	TGTGCCAGCAGTGCCCCCCAGAGTAACCAGGGGCAGCCCCAGCATTTT
TRBJ1-4	NA	NA	TRBV24-1	CATSDPRGAREKLFF	TGTGCCACCAGTGATCCCCGGGGGGCGCGTGAAAAACTGTTTTTT
TRBJ1-5	NA	NA	TRBV5-1	CASSPLGANQPQHF	TGCGCCAGCAGCCCTCTGGGAGCAAATCAGCCCCAGCATTTT
TRBJ2-2	TRBD1	NA	TRBV28	CASSRDSLTGELFF	TGTGCCAGTTCCCGGGACAGTCTGACCGGGGAGCTGTTTTTT
TRBJ2-1	TRBD1	once	TRBV2	CASRQPGTGIHEQFF	TGTGCCAGCAGACAACCCGGGACAGGAATTCATGAGCAGTTCTTC
TRBJ1-4	NA	NA	TRBV6-5	CASRALRQDREKLFF	TGTGCCAGCAGAGCACTGAGACAGGACCGCGAAAAACTGTTTTTT
TRBJ2-3	NA	NA	TRBV2	CASRVWVTDTQYF	TGTGCCAGCAGGGTGTGGGTTACAGATACGCAGTATTTT
TRBJ1-3	NA	NA	TRBV7-8	CASSLGGAGAGNTIYF	TGTGCCAGCAGCTTAGGGGGGGCAGGGGCTGGAAACACCATATATTTT
TRBJ2-7	NA	NA	TRBV24-1	CATSDFATFSSYEQYF	TGTGCCACCAGTGATTTTGCCACGTTTAGCTCCTACGAGCAGTACTTC
TRBJ1-4	NA	NA	TRBV6-6	CASTRDMNEKLFF	TGTGCCAGCACGCGTGACATGAATGAAAAACTGTTTTTT
TRBJ1-6	TRBD1	few	TRBV6-5	CASRDTGGRALHF	TGTGCCAGCAGAGATACAGGGGGCAGGGCCCTCCACTTT
TRBJ1-5	NA	NA	TRBV30	CAWSGQKGQPQHF	TGTGCCTGGAGTGGCCAAAAGGGTCAGCCCCAGCATTTT
TRBJ1-2	NA	NA	TRBV18	CASSFKGGGYTF	TGTGCCAGCTCCTTCAAAGGCGGCGGCTACACCTTC
TRBJ1-2	TRBD1	once	TRBV19	CASTPVIDRGLLGYTF	TGTGCCAGTACCCCCGTGATCGATAGGGGGCTTCTTGGCTACACCTTC
TRBJ2-7	TRBD2	NA	TRBV3-1/TRBV3-2	CASSQRTSGDYEQYF	TGTGCCAGCAGCCAAAGGACTAGCGGGGACTACGAGCAGTACTTC
TRBJ1-6	NA	NA	TRBV4-3	CASSQDMGTVYNSPLHF	TGCGCCAGCAGCCAAGATATGGGGACCGTCTATAATTCACCCCTCCACTTT
TRBJ1-1	TRBD1	NA	TRBV6-2/TRBV6-3	CASSHPPQGTEAFF	TGTGCCAGCAGCCACCCTCCACAGGGGACTGAAGCTTTCTTT
TRBJ1-1	TRBD1	few	TRBV28	CASSTNRGGSTEAFF	TGTGCCAGCAGTACCAACAGGGGTGGTTCCACTGAAGCTTTCTTT
TRBJ2-2	NA	NA	TRBV18	CASSPPEGQGGTGELFF	TGTGCCAGCTCACCACCGGAGGGCCAGGGTGGCACCGGGGAGCTGTTTTTT
TRBJ2-7	TRBD2	medium-sized	TRBV2	CASSDGGGSYEQYF	TGTGCCAGCAGTGACGGCGGGGGCTCCTACGAGCAGTACTTC
TRBJ2-7	NA	NA	TRBV27	CASSLRQEPGKGYEQYF	TGTGCCAGCAGTTTAAGACAGGAACCAGGGAAAGGATACGAGCAGTACTTC
TRBJ1-5	NA	NA	TRBV6-5	CASSYQGPDSNQPQHF	TGTGCCAGCAGTTATCAGGGCCCCGATAGCAATCAGCCCCAGCATTTT
TRBJ1-4	NA	once	TRBV6-6	CASTLRQATNEKLFF	TGTGCCAGCACCCTAAGACAGGCAACTAATGAAAAACTGTTTTTT
TRBJ1-5	NA	NA	TRBV28	CASSFLTYNQPQHF	TGTGCCAGCAGTTTTTTAACATACAATCAGCCCCAGCATTTT
TRBJ2-2	TRBD2	few	TRBV9	CASSGLAGGTGELFF	TGTGCCAGCAGCGGACTAGCGGGGGGGACCGGGGAGCTGTTTTTT
TRBJ1-5	TRBD1	NA	TRBV2	CASSVNRGSNQPQHF	TGTGCCAGCAGTGTAAACAGGGGGAGCAATCAGCCCCAGCATTTT
TRBJ1-3	NA	NA	TRBV3-1/TRBV3-2	CASSQDSPGSSGNTIYF	TGTGCCAGCAGCCAAGATTCACCCGGGAGCTCTGGAAACACCATATATTTT
TRBJ1-2	TRBD1	few	TRBV28	CASSADWDRLYGYTF	TGTGCCAGCAGTGCGGATTGGGACAGGCTCTATGGCTACACCTTC
TRBJ2-6	NA	once	TRBV5-5	CASSLESRFSSGANVLTF	TGTGCCAGCAGCTTGGAGTCGCGGTTCAGCTCTGGGGCCAACGTCCTGACTTTC
TRBJ1-3	NA	NA	TRBV4-1	CASSQEGTPGNTIYF	TGCGCCAGCAGCCAAGAAGGGACACCTGGAAACACCATATATTTT
TRBJ1-6	NA	NA	TRBV7-2	CASSHRRELLNSPLHF	TGTGCCAGCAGCCACAGGCGGGAGTTACTTAATTCACCCCTCCACTTT
TRBJ2-7	NA	NA	TRBV29-1	CSVEDREAGYEQYF	TGCAGCGTAGAAGACAGAGAAGCGGGCTACGAGCAGTACTTC